This T cell receptor (beta chain) appears in the sequencing data of a study of T cells in tuberculosis (dated by TCRdb to the late 2010s). Notes on the research overall: In the study, CD1B tetramers and high-throughput TCR immunosequencing were combined to characterize T cells specific for the mycobacterial lipid antigen glucose monomycolate (GMM). With 9 to 11 people per group, a South African clinical cohort compared IGRA-negative adolescents, IGRA-positive adolescents with latent tuberculosis, and adults with active tuberculosis. The research as a whole found: Shorter CDR3-alpha lengths in active tuberculosis patients partly drove the smaller NN-distances, and the TCR-beta difference was not statistically significant. Clinical samples were chosen by availability of cryopreserved specimens, and active tuberculosis cases were adults while controls were adolescents. Active tuberculosis TCR-alpha repertoires showed smaller mean NN-distances to GMM-specific TCRs than IGRA-negative controls, suggesting clonal expansion of these TCRs. An accuracy of approximately 87% (AUROC 0.90) was reached by a classifier using the diverse GMM-specific repertoire, compared with 60% to 70% accuracy when GEM motif frequencies were used.

As for this clone: This clone's antigen is unknown. The input lacks base qualities; no much larger clone sits a single base away.

The immunoSEQ multiplex PCR assay was used to generate TCR libraries, with TCR-beta and/or TCR-alpha/delta assays applied to each sample. The amplified TCR libraries were sequenced using the Illumina high-throughput platform. From the authors' description of their analysis: Clustering and dimensionality reduction relied on pairwise TCRdist distances among GMM-specific receptors from T cells that were either sorted ex vivo or expanded in vitro. Each clinical repertoire was assigned a mean NN-distance score, defined as the average TCRdist to the nearest 10% of tetramer-positive reference sequences. GEM TCR motif frequency was calculated as the fraction of unique TCRs that matched known GEM sequences in V/J usage and CDR3 length. Active tuberculosis was classified by linear discriminant analysis with leave-one-out cross-validation, implemented in scikit-learn. TCRdb holds this immuneACCESS table with in-frame rearrangements only. Some clones are missing; in checked studies, unresolved V genes explain under half, and the rest has no known cause. The DNA gave D and trimming, while V, J and clone size come from that table. The sample includes about 25,000 clones, with over 85% observed a single time. 15% to 20% of the sample is held by the ten biggest clonotypes.

At study entry, a tuberculin skin test and the QuantiFERON-TB GOLD In-Tube IGRA were used to screen adolescents for latent tuberculosis infection. Immunosequencing was performed on unsorted cryopreserved PBMC, with 90,000 to 100,000 T cells per clinical donor covered on average. Eleven high schools in the Worcester region of the Western Cape, South Africa, served as enrollment sites for adolescents aged 12 to 18 years. About ten M. tuberculosis-infected adolescents and around 10 uninfected adolescents, matched for age and sex, were selected. For the adolescents, PBMC were isolated by density centrifugation from freshly drawn heparinized blood and then cryopreserved. The sequencing sample was made of PBMCs. The TCR comes from a donor aged 10-29 years with latent tuberculosis or without tuberculosis infection. Some clones in this sample may be carry-over from other donors' samples.

CDR3 sequence: CASSVGAPHRTDTQYF. The DNA sequence is given as TGTGCCAGCAGCGTAGGGGCTCCTCACCGCACAGATACGCAGTATTTT. The sequence joins TRBV9 to TRBJ2-3; no D gene call is confident. V loses 0 bases, J loses 1 base, and the germline ends lie 12 bases apart. Counted from cysteine to phenylalanine, this CDR3 has 16 amino acids. Only CDR3 DNA remains: 48 bases, in frame from the first base. From the germline V gene, CDR1 is SGDLS and CDR2 is YYNGEE. When the CDR3 is completed using the reference TRBV9 and TRBJ2-3 genes on either side, the full variable domain is DSGVTQTPKHLITATGQRVTLRCSPRSGDLSVYWYQQSLDQGLQFLIQYYNGEERAKGNILERFSAQQFPDLHSELNLSSLELGDSALYFCASSVGAPHRTDTQYFGPGTRLTVL.